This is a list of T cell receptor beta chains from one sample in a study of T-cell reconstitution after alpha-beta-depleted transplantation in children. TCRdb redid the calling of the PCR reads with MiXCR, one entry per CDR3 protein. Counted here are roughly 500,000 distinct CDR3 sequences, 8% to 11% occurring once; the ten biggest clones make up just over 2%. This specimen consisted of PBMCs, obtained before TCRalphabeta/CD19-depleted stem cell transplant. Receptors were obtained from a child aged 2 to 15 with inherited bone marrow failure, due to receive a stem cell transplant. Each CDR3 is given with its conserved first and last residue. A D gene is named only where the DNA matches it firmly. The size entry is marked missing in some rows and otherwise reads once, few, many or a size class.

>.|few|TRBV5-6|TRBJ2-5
CASSFQIGNRETQYF
TGTGCCAGCAGCTTCCAAATCGGCAATCGAGAGACCCAGTACTTC
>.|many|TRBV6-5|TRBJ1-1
CASSYGQGEAFF
TGTGCCAGCAGTTACGGGCAGGGTGAAGCTTTCTTT
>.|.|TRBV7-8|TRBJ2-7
CASSLSLLRPYEQYF
TGTGCCAGCAGCTTATCCCTCTTGCGGCCCTACGAGCAGTACTTC
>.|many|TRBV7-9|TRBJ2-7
CASRSTNGDYEQYF
TGTGCCAGCAGGTCCACAAACGGTGACTACGAGCAGTACTTC
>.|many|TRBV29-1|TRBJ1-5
CSVRGGSGPQHF
TGCAGCGTCCGTGGGGGGAGCGGACCCCAGCATTTT
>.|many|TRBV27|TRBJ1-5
CASSLSGFNQPQHF
TGTGCCAGCAGTTTATCTGGATTCAATCAGCCCCAGCATTTT
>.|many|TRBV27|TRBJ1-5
CASSLVGTRNQPQHF
TGTGCCAGCAGTTTAGTTGGAACCCGCAATCAGCCCCAGCATTTT
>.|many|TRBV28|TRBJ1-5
CASKPIIGRQPQHF
TGTGCCAGCAAGCCTATCATTGGTCGGCAGCCCCAGCATTTT
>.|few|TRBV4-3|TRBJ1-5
CASSQEGFQPQHF
TGCGCCAGCAGCCAGGAGGGGTTTCAGCCCCAGCATTTT
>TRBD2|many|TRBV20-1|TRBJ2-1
CSARDGRGYNEQFF
TGCAGTGCTAGAGACGGGAGGGGCTACAATGAGCAGTTCTTC
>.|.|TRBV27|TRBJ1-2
CASSFAVGALDYGYTF
TGTGCCAGCAGTTTTGCGGTGGGGGCCCTGGACTATGGCTACACCTTC
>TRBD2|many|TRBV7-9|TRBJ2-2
CASSLAGLAGEGELFF
TGTGCCAGCAGCTTAGCGGGACTAGCGGGAGAAGGCGAGCTGTTTTTT
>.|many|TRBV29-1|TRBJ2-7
CSVGEGSSYEQYF
TGCAGCGTTGGGGAAGGGAGCTCCTACGAGCAGTACTTC
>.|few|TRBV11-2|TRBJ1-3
CASSTLQGDGNTIYF
TGTGCCAGCAGCACACTACAGGGTGATGGAAACACCATATATTTT
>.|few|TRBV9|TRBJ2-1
CASSVRGGSSYNEQFF
TGTGCCAGCAGCGTACGTGGGGGGTCCTCCTACAATGAGCAGTTCTTC